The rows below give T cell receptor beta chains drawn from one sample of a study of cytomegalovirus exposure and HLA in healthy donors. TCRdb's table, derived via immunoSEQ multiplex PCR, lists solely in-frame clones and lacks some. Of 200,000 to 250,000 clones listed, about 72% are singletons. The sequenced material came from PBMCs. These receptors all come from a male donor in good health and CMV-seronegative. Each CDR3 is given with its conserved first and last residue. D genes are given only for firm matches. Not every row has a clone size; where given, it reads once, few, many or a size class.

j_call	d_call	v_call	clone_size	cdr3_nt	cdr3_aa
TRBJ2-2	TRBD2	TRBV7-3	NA	TGTGCCAGCAGCAAGCGGGAGGGGATCGGGGAGCTGTTTTTT	CASSKREGIGELFF
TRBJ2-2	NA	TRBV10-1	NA	TGCGCCAGCAGTGGGGTGGACACGAACACCGGGGAGCTGTTTTTT	CASSGVDTNTGELFF
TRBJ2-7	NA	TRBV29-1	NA	TGCAGCGTTAGGCCGGCAGGGCTATCCTACGAGCAGTACTTC	CSVRPAGLSYEQYF
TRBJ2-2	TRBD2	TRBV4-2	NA	TGTGCCAGCAGCCAAGATTTGGCGGGAGGGCGGACCGGGGAGCTGTTTTTT	CASSQDLAGGRTGELFF
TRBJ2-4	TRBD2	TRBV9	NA	TGTGCCAGCAGCGTAGTCCCGGGAGGGGGAAACATTCAGTACTTC	CASSVVPGGGNIQYF
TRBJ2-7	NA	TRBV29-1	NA	TGCAGCGTTGAAGATGGAGAAAGGGGATCCTACGAGCAGTACTTC	CSVEDGERGSYEQYF
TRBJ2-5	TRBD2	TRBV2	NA	TGTGCCAGCAGTGAGGACTGGAAGCGGGGGTTCAACCACCAAGAGACCCAGTACTTC	CASSEDWKRGFNHQETQYF
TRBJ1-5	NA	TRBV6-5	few	TGTGCCAGCAGTTACTCGAACAGGCTAGATCAGCCCCAGCATTTT	CASSYSNRLDQPQHF
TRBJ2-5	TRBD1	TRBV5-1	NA	TGCGCCAGCAGCTCCGACAGGGGGCGGAGAGAGACCCAGTACTTC	CASSSDRGRRETQYF
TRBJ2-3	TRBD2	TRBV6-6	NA	TGTGCCAGCAGTCAGACTAGCGCCCACACAGATACGCAGTATTTT	CASSQTSAHTDTQYF
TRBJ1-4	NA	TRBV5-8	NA	TGTGCCAGCAGCTTGTCCAGGCTCTCAACTAATGAAAAACTGTTTTTT	CASSLSRLSTNEKLFF
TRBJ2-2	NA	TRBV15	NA	TGTGCCACCAGCAGAGATCACGAGGGCACCGGGGAGCTGTTTTTT	CATSRDHEGTGELFF
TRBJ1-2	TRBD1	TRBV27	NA	TGTGCCAGCAGTCCCGGGACAGGGCAGAGCTATGGCTACACCTTC	CASSPGTGQSYGYTF
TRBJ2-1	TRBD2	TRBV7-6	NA	TGTGCCAGCAGCCAAAGGGGCGGGAGGGTGTGGAATGAGCAGTTCTTC	CASSQRGGRVWNEQFF
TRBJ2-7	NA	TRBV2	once	TGTGCCAGCAGTGACGGAGAGTACGAGCAGTACTTC	CASSDGEYEQYF
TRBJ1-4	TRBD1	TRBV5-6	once	TGTGCCAGCAGCGGCCCCGGGAGGGGGCAAACTAATGAAAAACTGTTTTTT	CASSGPGRGQTNEKLFF
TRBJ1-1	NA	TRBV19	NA	TGTGCCAGTAGTATTCATGCAGGGTTTGGGATGAACACTGAAGCTTTCTTT	CASSIHAGFGMNTEAFF
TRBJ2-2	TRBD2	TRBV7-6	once	TGTGCCAGCAGGCTCTTGGGCCTAGCGGGAGGCGGCGGGGAGCTGTTTTTT	CASRLLGLAGGGGELFF
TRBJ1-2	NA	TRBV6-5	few	TGTGCCAGCAGGATACAGGGAAGCTCTGGCTACACCTTC	CASRIQGSSGYTF
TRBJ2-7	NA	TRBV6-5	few	TGTGCCAGCAGTGAATACTGGTCCCCCTACGAGCAGTACTTC	CASSEYWSPYEQYF
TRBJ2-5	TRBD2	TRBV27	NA	TGTGCCAGCAGTCTACTAGCGGGAGGGCCTGGGGAGACCCAGTACTTC	CASSLLAGGPGETQYF
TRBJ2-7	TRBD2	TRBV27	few	TGTGCCAGCAGTCCGGAACTAGCGGGAGCTGTCAACGAGCAGTACTTC	CASSPELAGAVNEQYF
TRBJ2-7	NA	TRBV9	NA	TGTGCCAGCAGCCCTCAGGTTGGTGAGCAGTACTTC	CASSPQVGEQYF
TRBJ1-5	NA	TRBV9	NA	TGTGCCAGCAGCGTAATGGGGGCTAGAGGTCAGCCCCAGCATTTT	CASSVMGARGQPQHF
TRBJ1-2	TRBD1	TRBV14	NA	TGTGCCAGCAGCCGGCACGGACAGGTGTATGGCTACACCTTC	CASSRHGQVYGYTF
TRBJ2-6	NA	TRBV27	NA	TGTGCCAGCAGTTTCCGGGGGGCGATTGGGGCCAACGTCCTGACTTTC	CASSFRGAIGANVLTF
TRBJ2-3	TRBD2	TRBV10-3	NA	TGTGCCATCTTAGCGGGAATCACAGATACGCAGTATTTT	CAILAGITDTQYF
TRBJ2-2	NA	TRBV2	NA	TGTGCCAGCAGGACTGTAAACACCGGGGAGCTGTTTTTT	CASRTVNTGELFF
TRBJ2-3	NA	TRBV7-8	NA	TGTGCCAGCACCCTACTTGGGCAGAGCACAGATACGCAGTATTTT	CASTLLGQSTDTQYF
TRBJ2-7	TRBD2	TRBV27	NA	TGTGCCAGCGCGGACGGACTAGCTCGCTACGAGCAGTACTTC	CASADGLARYEQYF
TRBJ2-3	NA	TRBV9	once	TGTGCCAGCAGCGCGGGTACAGGTCCAGATACGCAGTATTTT	CASSAGTGPDTQYF
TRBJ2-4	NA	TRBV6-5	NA	TGTGCCAGCAGTTACTCGACGGGTCGGGCCAAAAACATTCAGTACTTC	CASSYSTGRAKNIQYF
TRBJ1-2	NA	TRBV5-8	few	TGTGCCAGCAGCTTCGAGACGGGGGCCTTC	CASSFETGAF
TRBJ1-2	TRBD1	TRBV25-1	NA	TGTGCCAGCAGTGGAGGGACAGGGGTCTATGGCTACACCTTC	CASSGGTGVYGYTF
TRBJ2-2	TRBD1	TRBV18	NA	TGTGCCAGCTCACCACGGGCGACAGGGGTCACCGGGGAGCTGTTTTTT	CASSPRATGVTGELFF
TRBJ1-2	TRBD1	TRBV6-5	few	TGTGCCAGCAGTACGACAGGGAAGGCCTATGGCTACACCTTC	CASSTTGKAYGYTF
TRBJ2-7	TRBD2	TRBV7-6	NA	TGTGCCAGCAGCTTAGAAATAGCGGGAGCCTGGCGTGTTAATTACGAGCAGTACTTC	CASSLEIAGAWRVNYEQYF
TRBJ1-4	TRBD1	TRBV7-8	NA	TGTGCCAGCAGCTTAGCCCAAGGCAGGGGGCGAGAAAAACTGTTTTTT	CASSLAQGRGREKLFF
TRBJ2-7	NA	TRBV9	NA	TGTGCCAGCAGCGTAGGAGGCCCTCTCTACGAGCAGTACTTC	CASSVGGPLYEQYF
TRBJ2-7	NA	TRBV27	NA	TGTGCCAGCAGTTTATTGGTACAGGGTGTTCCTACCGAGCAGTACTTC	CASSLLVQGVPTEQYF
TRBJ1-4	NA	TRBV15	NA	TGTGCCACCAGCACTGGGAGAAATGAAAAACTGTTTTTT	CATSTGRNEKLFF
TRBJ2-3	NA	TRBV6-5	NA	TGTGCCAGCAGGGGACTTACAGATACGCAGTATTTT	CASRGLTDTQYF
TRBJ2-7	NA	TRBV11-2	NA	TGTGCCAGCAGCTTAATGCAGCGTTCCTACGAGCAGTACTTC	CASSLMQRSYEQYF
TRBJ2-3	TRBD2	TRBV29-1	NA	TGCAGCTCCCGGGGGAGGGTTACAGATACGCAGTATTTT	CSSRGRVTDTQYF
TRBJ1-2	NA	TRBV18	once	TGTGCCAGCTCACCATATGCGGGAAACTATGGCTACACCTTC	CASSPYAGNYGYTF
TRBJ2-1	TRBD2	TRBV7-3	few	TGTGCCAGCAGCCCCGAGCGGGAGGGATACAATGAGCAGTTCTTC	CASSPEREGYNEQFF
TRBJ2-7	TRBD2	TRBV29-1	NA	TGCAGCGTTGCGACGGGACTAGCGGAGACCTACGAGCAGTACTTC	CSVATGLAETYEQYF
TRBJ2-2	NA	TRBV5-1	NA	TGCGCCAGCAGCTTTGGGGCGGGGGCGCTCGGCGGGGAGCTGTTTTTT	CASSFGAGALGGELFF
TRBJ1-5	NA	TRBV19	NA	TGTGCCAGTAGTATTTATTGGGGCCTCAATCAGCCCCAGCATTTT	CASSIYWGLNQPQHF
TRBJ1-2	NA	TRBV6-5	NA	TGTGCCAGCAGTTCCGGTTTGCGGGGCTACACCTTC	CASSSGLRGYTF
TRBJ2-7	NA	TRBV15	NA	TGTGCCACCAGCCTCGCGGGAATTCTGGCCTACGAGCAGTACTTC	CATSLAGILAYEQYF
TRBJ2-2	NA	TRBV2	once	TGTGCCAGCCATAGACAGGCGAACACCGGGGAGCTGTTTTTT	CASHRQANTGELFF
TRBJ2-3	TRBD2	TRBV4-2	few	TGTGCCAGCAGCCAAGGAAGGACTAGCGGGAGCACAGATACGCAGTATTTT	CASSQGRTSGSTDTQYF
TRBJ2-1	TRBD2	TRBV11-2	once	TGTGCCAGCAGCTTAGTCGGGCCGGGGGGCAATGAGCAGTTCTTC	CASSLVGPGGNEQFF
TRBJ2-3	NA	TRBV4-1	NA	TGCGCCAGCAGCCTCCCAGGGAAGAGCACAGATACGCAGTATTTT	CASSLPGKSTDTQYF
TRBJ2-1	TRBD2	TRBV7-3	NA	TGTGCCAGCAGCTTAGCCCCAGCGGGAGTGTTGAATGAGCAGTTCTTC	CASSLAPAGVLNEQFF
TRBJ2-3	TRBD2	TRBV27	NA	TGTGCCAGCAGTTTTTTGTCGCTAGCGGGAGGGACAGATACGCAGTATTTT	CASSFLSLAGGTDTQYF
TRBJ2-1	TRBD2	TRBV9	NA	TGTGCCAGCAGCGTAGAAGGTAGCGGGAGGGCCAATGAGCAGTTCTTC	CASSVEGSGRANEQFF
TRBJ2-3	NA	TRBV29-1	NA	TGCAGCGTTGTAACACCGTCTGGCACAGATACGCAGTATTTT	CSVVTPSGTDTQYF